These 23 T cell receptor beta chains were all obtained from the same sample, sequenced in a study of Ad26.COV2.S vaccination and SARS-CoV-2 variants (dated by TCRdb to the early 2020s). The treatment or condition label of this sample denotes: roughly 20 received Ad26.COV2.S at low or high dose, single or two shots; a few received placebo; per-sample allocation not given. Repertoires of vaccine and placebo recipients were sequenced from samples collected on day 63 after the first injection. Libraries were prepared through the immunoSEQ multiplex PCR assay. The source is immuneACCESS, and TCRdb retained only in-frame sequences with V and J called. Part of the clones is not carried over; for the studies checked, unresolved V genes explain less than half of this, and the remainder is unexplained. Recorded for this sample are 450,000 to 550,000 clones; about nine tenths of them occurred a single time. Clones ranked in the top ten supply 1.5% to 2% of the sample.

Source: peripheral blood, taken in a trial of Ad26.COV2.S vaccine versus placebo. The source of these receptors is a person between 18 and 60 years old who received the Ad26.COV2.S COVID-19 vaccine or a placebo.

This clone was counted between two and nine times. This sample also contains other DNA sequences that code for the same CDR3. The chain has TRBV5-1 and TRBJ1-4; D remains ambiguous. The CDR3 loop spans 14 amino acids. The germline V gene encodes CDR1 SGHRS and CDR2 YFSETQ. V gave up 0 bases and J gave up 5 bases, with 8 bases separating them. The CDR3 region is CASSLGQRNEKLFF. The CDR3 DNA is TGCGCCAGCAGCTTGGGGCAGAGGAATGAAAAACTGTTTTTT.

V is TRBV6-6 and J is TRBJ1-5; D not certain. CDR3 length: 14 residues. Trimming left V 7 bases short and J 9 bases short, with 19 bases between. CDR1 is MNHNY, CDR2 SVGAGI, per germline (reference sequence). CDR3 in amino acids: CASTLPGGRGPQHF. The CDR3 DNA sequence: TGTGCCAGCACCCTCCCAGGAGGCCGGGGGCCCCAGCATTTT.

This sequence joins TRBV10-3 and TRBJ1-1; D call uncertain. CDR1 and CDR2 (germline): ENHRY, SYGVKD. The CDR3 sequence is 13 residues long. Trimming took off 8 bases at V and 1 base at J, with 11 bases between the two ends. The CDR3 sequence is CAILADPNTEAFF. The CDR3 bases are TGTGCCATCCTGGCGGATCCGAACACTGAAGCTTTCTTT.

J is TRBJ2-7 and V is TRBV9; tentatively, D is TRBD1 (6 bases). Trimming removed 4 bases at V and 3 bases at J, with 17 bases between. Germline-derived CDR1 and CDR2 are SGDLS and YYNGEE. This CDR3 comprises 15 residues. The CDR3: CASSWSGTPDYEQYF. The CDR3 DNA reads TGTGCCAGCAGCTGGTCCGGGACACCAGACTACGAGCAGTACTTC.

V gene TRBV19 combines with J gene TRBJ2-7; possible D gene TRBD1, 5 bases. The CDR3 runs to 14 residues. V was pared by 0 bases and J by 6 bases, with 12 bases between. Germline V CDR1 and CDR2: LNHDA, SQIVND (reference sequence). In DNA form, the CDR3 reads TGTGCCAGTAGTATAGAGGCTCTCAGGGCCGAGCAGTACTTC. Translating gives CASSIEALRAEQYF.

Only one count was recorded for this clone. This chain links TRBV19 with TRBJ1-2, with no clear D. The CDR3 extends over 15 amino acids. The ends were cut back, 7 bases at V and 4 bases at J, with 19 bases in the middle. CDR1 is LNHDA and CDR2 is SQIVND in the germline V gene (reference sequence). DNA for the CDR3: TGTGCCAGTACCTCCTGGGAGGGCCATACCTATGGCTACACCTTC. It codes for CASTSWEGHTYGYTF.

The chain carries TRBV7-9 and TRBJ2-5; weak D call: TRBD2 (7 bases). Trimming took off 6 bases at V and 4 bases at J, with 18 bases between the two ends. Germline V gene lookup returns CDR1 SEHNR and CDR2 FQNEAQ (reference sequence). CDR3 size: 15 residues. This CDR3 is CASRSGPGGRETQYF. CDR3 nucleotide sequence: TGTGCCAGCAGATCGGGGCCCGGGGGGCGAGAGACCCAGTACTTC.

The J gene is TRBJ1-2, the V gene TRBV7-9; D gene unclear. The ends were cut back, 5 bases at V and 4 bases at J, with 17 bases in the middle. The CDR3 length is 15 residues. Germline loops: CDR1 SEHNR, CDR2 FQNEAQ (reference sequence). Here the CDR3 DNA reads TGTGCCAGCAGCCCAAGCCACGAGGGATCCTATGGCTACACCTTC. Translated, it gives CASSPSHEGSYGYTF.

The chain links TRBV27 to TRBJ1-2; 11 nucleotides match TRBD1. The CDR3 has 14 residues. Germline V gene data show CDR1 as MNHEY and CDR2 as SMNVEV (reference sequence). Trimming removed 4 bases from V and 14 bases from J; junction bases left unmatched: 12. CDR3 residues: CASSSDRGREGWTF. DNA of the CDR3: TGTGCCAGCAGTTCGGACAGGGGGCGGGAGGGTTGGACCTTC.

The genes are TRBV27 and TRBJ2-7, with a weak D call TRBD2 (6 bases). V was trimmed by 2 bases and J by 3 bases, leaving 11 bases between them. The length of the CDR3 is 14 residues. Germline V CDR1 and CDR2: MNHEY, SMNVEV (reference sequence). The CDR3 DNA is TGTGCCAGCAGTTTAACTAGCCTGATCTACGAGCAGTACTTC. This encodes CASSLTSLIYEQYF.

The chain couples TRBV7-3 to TRBJ2-1; D is unresolved. Trimming cost V 1 base and J 0 bases, with 7 bases left between them. Germline V gene data show CDR1 as SGHTA and CDR2 as FQGTGA. The CDR3 is made up of 15 amino acids. This CDR3 reads CASSLMQSSYNEQFF. The CDR3 coding sequence is TGTGCCAGCAGCTTAATGCAGAGCTCCTACAATGAGCAGTTCTTC.

The chain combines TRBV4-1 with TRBJ1-2; 7 bases agree with TRBD1. Trimming removed 0 bases from V and 6 bases from J; junction bases left unmatched: 7. This CDR3 contains 15 residues. Germline values: CDR1 MGHRA, CDR2 YSYEKL. The CDR3 spells CASSQEGRGGNGYTF. CDR3 DNA: TGCGCCAGCAGCCAAGAGGGCAGGGGGGGGAATGGCTACACCTTC.

CDR3 in amino acids: CASSHSPQGSYEQYF. As DNA, the CDR3 is TGTGCCAGCAGCCACTCTCCCCAAGGCTCCTACGAGCAGTACTTC. The chain combines TRBV3-1 (or the pseudogene TRBV3-2) with TRBJ2-7, with D uncertain. Germline V lookup: CDR1 LGHDT, CDR2 YNNKEL (reference sequence). With 3 bases removed from V and 0 bases from J, the gap between germline ends came to 12 bases. The CDR3 spans 15 residues.

The chain joins TRBV29-1 to TRBJ1-2; D is unclear. The CDR3 is made up of 13 amino acids. CDR1 and CDR2 (germline): SQVTM, ANQGSEA. Trimming cost V 6 bases and J 0 bases, with 11 bases left between them. CDR3 region: CSVDDGTNYGYTF. Written as DNA, the CDR3 is TGCAGCGTGGACGACGGGACTAACTATGGCTACACCTTC.

The rearrangement joins TRBV9 to TRBJ2-7, with D possibly being TRBD1 (6 bases). V lost 0 bases, J lost 4 bases, and 11 bases lay in between. Germline lookup yields CDR1 SGDLS and CDR2 YYNGEE. The CDR3 runs to 14 residues. CDR3 in amino acids: CASSVGGTGYEQYF. Here the CDR3 DNA reads TGTGCCAGCAGCGTAGGGGGTACAGGGTACGAGCAGTACTTC.

As for this clone: This sample includes further DNA sequences coding for the same CDR3. This rearrangement joins TRBV7-3 to TRBJ2-3; D unclear. The CDR3 loop spans 14 amino acids. The V and J ends lost 1 base and 1 base respectively, with 6 bases between them. Germline V gene sequence: CDR1 SGHTA, CDR2 FQGTGA. CDR3 DNA sequence: TGTGCCAGCAGCTTAAGGCAGGGCACAGATACGCAGTATTTT. It codes for CASSLRQGTDTQYF. Filled out from reference TRBV7-3 and TRBJ2-3, the complete variable domain reads GAGVSQTPSNKVTEKGKYVELRCDPISGHTALYWYRQSLGQGPEFLIYFQGTGAADDSGLPNDRFFAVRPEGSVSTLKIQRTERGDSAVYLCASSLRQGTDTQYFGPGTRLTVL.

The chain links TRBV5-1 to TRBJ1-2, with 7 bases aligning to TRBD1. The germline gives CDR1 SGHRS, CDR2 YFSETQ. The CDR3 totals 13 residues. V was clipped by 0 bases and J by 8 bases; unmatched bases: 4. The CDR3 is CASSLDTGEGYTF. The DNA of the CDR3 is TGCGCCAGCAGCTTGGACACAGGGGAAGGCTACACCTTC.

This clone was detected only a few times. Within the sample, other DNA sequences also encode this same CDR3. V usage is TRBV20-1 and J usage is TRBJ2-5; D is ambiguous. The CDR3 has 10 residues. Trimming took off 2 bases at V and 5 bases at J, with 3 bases between the two ends. Germline CDR1 and CDR2: DFQATT and SNEGSKA (reference sequence). CDR3 in amino acids: CSARRETQYF. CDR3 bases: TGCAGTGCTAGACGGGAGACCCAGTACTTC.

The CDR3 nucleotides read TGTGCCAGTAGTATAGAAAAATCTGGTGGACAGAGGGAAAAACTGTTTTTT. This gives the protein CASSIEKSGGQREKLFF. The V and J genes are TRBV19 and TRBJ1-4; perhaps TRBD1 as D (6 bases). The CDR3 is 17 amino acids. Germline assignment: CDR1 LNHDA and CDR2 SQIVND (reference sequence). The germline V and J ends were trimmed by 0 bases and 8 bases, with 19 bases remaining between them.

As regards this clone: The junction departs from germline at one end; a sequencing error may be responsible. The J gene is TRBJ1-2, the V gene TRBV6-6, with TRBD1 as a possible D gene (6 bases). This CDR3 has 15 residues. Germline values: CDR1 MNHNY, CDR2 SVGAGI (reference sequence). The CDR3 region is CASRPGGGSNYGYTF. The CDR3, as DNA: TGTGCCAGCAGGCCCGGCGGGGGCTCTAATTATGGCTACACCTTC.

The chain joins TRBV11-2 to TRBJ1-3, with no clear D. V lost 2 bases, J lost 0 bases, and 5 bases lay in between. The CDR3 sequence is 14 residues long. From germline, CDR1 is SGHAT and CDR2 FQNNGV. CDR3 DNA sequence: TGTGCCAGCAGCTTATGGGGCTCTGGAAACACCATATATTTT. Protein: CASSLWGSGNTIYF.

The chain recombines TRBV19 with TRBJ1-6; D is uncertain. CDR1 is LNHDA, CDR2 SQIVND, per germline (reference sequence). V was cut by 5 bases and J by 0 bases, with 14 bases left in between. The CDR3 sequence is 17 residues long. The CDR3 spells CASSVRRSGSYNSPLHF. The CDR3 nucleotides read TGTGCCAGTAGTGTAAGACGAAGCGGCTCCTATAATTCACCCCTCCACTTT.

This rearrangement joins TRBV7-9 to TRBJ2-3; the D gene could be TRBD1 or TRBD2 (5 bases each). The CDR3 runs to 15 residues. Germline loops: CDR1 SEHNR, CDR2 FQNEAQ (reference sequence). V was pared by 1 base and J by 5 bases, with 13 bases between. CDR3 sequence: CASSLGSGAGDTQYF. The CDR3 bases are TGTGCCAGCAGCTTAGGCAGTGGGGCGGGAGATACGCAGTATTTT. Drawing the rest from reference TRBV7-9 and TRBJ2-3, the complete variable domain is DTGVSQNPRHKITKRGQNVTFRCDPISEHNRLYWYRQTLGQGPEFLTYFQNEAQLEKSRLLSDRFSAERPKGSFSTLEIQRTEQGDSAMYLCASSLGSGAGDTQYFGPGTRLTVL.